This TCR beta chain was identified in a study of a mutant IDH1 vaccine in newly diagnosed glioma. Study details: Patients previously underwent radiotherapy, temozolomide, or both, and most underwent both.

Clones were read by immunoSEQ multiplex PCR, and TCRdb kept only the in-frame ones, dropping some. The sample shows about 16,000 clones, around 87% of them seen only once. Time point: baseline, week 1 (first vaccination visit). Documented treatment: pre-vaccination baseline after standard-of-care therapy. Those who donated had recent WHO grade 3 or 4 IDH1-mutant, ATRX-lost astrocytomas. Germline V gene lookup returns CDR1 SGHVS and CDR2 FQNEAQ. Trimming removed 4 bases from V and 7 bases from J; junction bases left unmatched: 13. The CDR3 spans 16 residues. The V and J genes are TRBV7-8 and TRBJ2-1; 7 bases fit TRBD2. The input for sequencing was PBMCs, taken from a glioma patient treated with radiotherapy, temozolomide or both. This TCR derives from a woman aged 40 to 50 with glioma. Some clones in this sample may be carry-over from other donors' samples. As DNA, the CDR3 is TGTGCCAGCAGCTCCTGGGGGGGAGGTTCCGAGAATGAGCAGTTCTTC. Protein: CASSSWGGGSENEQFF.